Shown below are 18 T cell receptor beta chains from a single sample sequenced in a study of blood T cell repertoires in COVID-19. Only in-frame clones appear in the TCRdb table, and some are missing; sequencing was by immunoSEQ multiplex PCR. The sample has 150,000 or so clones, almost 70% seen once. The source material was peripheral blood. The source of these receptors is a woman between 70 and 85 years old with acute or convalescent COVID-19.

The gene calls are TRBV28 and TRBJ1-6; D is possibly TRBD1 (6 bases). Deletions cut 7 bases from V and 7 bases from J, with 17 bases between. The CDR3 runs to 15 residues. Germline V gene data show CDR1 as MDHEN and CDR2 as SYDVKM. Here the CDR3 reads CASTLGAGVNSPLHF. In DNA, the CDR3 is TGTGCCAGCACCTTAGGGGCAGGGGTAAATTCACCCCTCCACTTT.

This chain connects TRBV30 to TRBJ1-5; the D gene is possibly TRBD1 (5 bases). Per germline, CDR1 GTSNPN and CDR2 SVGIG (reference sequence). V gave up 1 base and J gave up 5 bases, with 12 bases separating them. The CDR3 has 14 residues. CDR3 DNA: TGTGCCTGGAGTGGTGGGGCACTTTATCAGCCCCAGCATTTT. Translation: CAWSGGALYQPQHF.

This chain links TRBV5-6 with TRBJ1-2, with D tentatively TRBD1 (5 bases). The ends were cut back, 4 bases at V and 5 bases at J, with 18 bases in the middle. Germline loops: CDR1 SGHDT, CDR2 YYEEEE. The CDR3 runs to 15 residues. Here the CDR3 DNA reads TGTGCCAGCAGCCCGACAGTCCGCCAGGGTTATGGCTACACCTTC. This translates into CASSPTVRQGYGYTF. The variable domain in full, with the rest retrieved from reference TRBV5-6 and TRBJ1-2, is DAGVTQSPTHLIKTRGQQVTLRCSPKSGHDTVSWYQQALGQGPQFIFQYYEEEERQRGNFPDRFSGHQFPNYSSELNVNALLLGDSALYLCASSPTVRQGYGYTFGSGTRLTVV.

CDR3 nucleotide sequence: TGTGCCAGTAGTATCGGTAATTCACCCCTCCACTTT. It is translated as CASSIGNSPLHF. This chain links TRBV19 with TRBJ1-6; D is unresolved. Germline V gives CDR1 LNHDA, CDR2 SQIVND (reference sequence). The germline V and J ends were trimmed by 3 bases and 6 bases, with 3 bases remaining between them. The CDR3 runs 12 residues.

J is TRBJ1-4 and V is TRBV4-1; 7 bases align to TRBD1. Germline V lookup: CDR1 MGHRA, CDR2 YSYEKL. V lost 4 bases and J lost 3; bases outside the gene matches: 8. This CDR3 spans 16 amino acids. The CDR3 DNA reads as TGCGCCAGCAGCCCAACAACAGGGGAAGCTAATGAAAAACTGTTTTTT. This sequence encodes CASSPTTGEANEKLFF.

The CDR3 nucleotides read TGTGCCATCACCCGACCGACAGGGGCCTTTACTAGCGGGGGGGCCCATGAGCAGTTCTTC. It specifies CAITRPTGAFTSGGAHEQFF. The chain recombines TRBV10-3 with TRBJ2-1; 13 bases map to TRBD2. In germline, CDR1 is ENHRY, CDR2 SYGVKD. The length of the CDR3 is 20 residues. The V gene end was trimmed by 7 bases and the J gene end by 8 bases; junction bases not matched to a gene: 23.

The chain carries TRBV12-5 and TRBJ2-3, with D possibly matching TRBD1 (6 bases). Germline V gives CDR1 LGHNT, CDR2 FRNRAP. V lost 9 bases and J lost 1, with 14 bases in between. This CDR3 contains 14 residues. The CDR3 DNA reads TGTGCTAGCCAACTGGGGGCCCGCACAGATACGCAGTATTTT. Encoded protein: CASQLGARTDTQYF.

This clone occurred a few times. The chain has TRBV10-3 and TRBJ2-7, with 7 bases fitting TRBD2. The CDR3 sequence is 14 residues long. Germline lookup yields CDR1 ENHRY and CDR2 SYGVKD. This chain's CDR3 is CASLRDYAGNEQYF. CDR3 nucleotide sequence: TGTGCATCGCTCCGGGACTATGCAGGAAACGAGCAGTACTTC.

The V and J genes are TRBV9 and TRBJ2-3, with 10 bases lining up with TRBD2. The CDR3 totals 16 residues. Losses at the gene ends were 0 bases for V and 6 bases for J; bases not matched to a gene: 7. CDR1 is SGDLS, CDR2 YYNGEE, per germline. CDR3 loop: CASSVVQRGGMDTQYF. CDR3 DNA: TGTGCCAGCAGCGTAGTGCAGCGGGGGGGCATGGATACGCAGTATTTT. The full variable domain, with the rest looked up from reference TRBV9 and TRBJ2-3, is DSGVTQTPKHLITATGQRVTLRCSPRSGDLSVYWYQQSLDQGLQFLIQYYNGEERAKGNILERFSAQQFPDLHSELNLSSLELGDSALYFCASSVVQRGGMDTQYFGPGTRLTVL.

The V gene is TRBV5-8, the J gene TRBJ2-7; 8 nucleotides match TRBD1. CDR1 is SGHTS and CDR2 is YDEGEE in the germline V gene. The CDR3 is made up of 13 amino acids. V was clipped by 2 bases and J by 5 bases; unmatched bases: 3. The CDR3 nucleotides read TGTGCCAGCAGCTTCCGCAGGGGGCACGAGCAGTACTTC. Translated, it gives CASSFRRGHEQYF. The complete variable domain, with remaining parts taken from reference TRBV5-8 and TRBJ2-7, reads EAGVTQSPTHLIKTRGQQATLRCSPISGHTSVYWYQQALGLGLQFLLWYDEGEERNRGNFPPRFSGRQFPNYSSELNVNALELEDSALYLCASSFRRGHEQYFGPGTRLTVT.

This chain connects TRBV6-5 to TRBJ2-3; 7 nucleotides line up with TRBD1. The length of the CDR3 is 15 residues. Germline V lookup: CDR1 MNHEY, CDR2 SVGAGI. The V and J ends lost 7 bases and 0 bases, in that order; junction bases with no gene match: 7. The CDR3 nucleotides are TGTGCCAGCACCTTTCAGGGGGTTAGCACAGATACGCAGTATTTT. This gives the protein CASTFQGVSTDTQYF.

The V and J genes are TRBV7-8 and TRBJ2-7, with 12 positions matching TRBD2. The junction had 7 bases not matched to a gene; V was cut back by 5 bases and J by 2 bases. The CDR3 extends over 16 amino acids. CDR1 and CDR2 (germline): SGHVS, FQNEAQ. DNA for the CDR3: TGTGCCAGCAGCGCAGGGACTAGCGGGTACCCCTACGAGCAGTACTTC. This translates into CASSAGTSGYPYEQYF.

This chain uses TRBV19 with TRBJ2-5, with a tentative D call TRBD2 (5 bases). CDR1 is LNHDA and CDR2 is SQIVND in the germline V gene (reference sequence). CDR3 size: 13 residues. V lost 6 bases and J lost 5, with 13 bases in between. DNA for the CDR3: TGTGCCAGTAGCGCAGCCGGGGTCGAGACCCAGTACTTC. Amino acid sequence: CASSAAGVETQYF. Based on the CDR3 plus reference TRBV19 and TRBJ2-5, the full variable domain is DGGITQSPKYLFRKEGQNVTLSCEQNLNHDAMYWYRQDPGQGLRLIYYSQIVNDFQKGDIAEGYSVSREKKESFPLTVTSAQKNPTAFYLCASSAAGVETQYFGPGTRLLVL.

This clone was recorded only once. The chain combines TRBV3-1 (or the pseudogene TRBV3-2) with TRBJ1-2; D not resolved. This CDR3 has 14 residues. V lost 2 bases and J lost 4, with 11 bases in between. The germline V gene encodes CDR1 LGHDT and CDR2 YNNKEL (reference sequence). CDR3 nucleotide sequence: TGTGCCAGCAGCCAAAGCACTTCCCTCTATGGCTACACCTTC. This translates into CASSQSTSLYGYTF.

The sample holds a few counts of this clone. The chain combines TRBV7-2 with TRBJ2-2; the match to TRBD1 covers 8 bases. Germline CDR1 SGHTA, CDR2 FQGNSA. This CDR3 contains 15 residues. The V gene end was trimmed by 6 bases and the J gene end by 5 bases; junction bases not matched to a gene: 8. The CDR3 is CASRRQGRGTGELFF. CDR3 coding DNA: TGTGCCAGCAGGCGACAGGGGCGCGGAACCGGGGAGCTGTTTTTT. The variable domain in full, completed from reference TRBV7-2 and TRBJ2-2, reads GAGVSQSPSNKVTEKGKDVELRCDPISGHTALYWYRQSLGQGLEFLIYFQGNSAPDKSGLPSDRFSAERTGGSVSTLTIQRTQQEDSAVYLCASRRQGRGTGELFFGEGSRLTVL.

This clone appeared a few times. This chain links TRBV11-2 with TRBJ2-7; 8 nucleotides agree with TRBD2. From germline, CDR1 is SGHAT and CDR2 FQNNGV. There are 15 residues in the CDR3. Germline trimming cut 1 base from V and 6 bases from J; bases unmatched to any gene: 8. The CDR3 reads CASSLVTGTRAEQYF. In DNA, the CDR3 is TGTGCCAGCAGCTTAGTCACAGGGACTAGGGCCGAGCAGTACTTC.

This clone was seen a single time. The V call is TRBV5-1, the J call TRBJ1-2; D call uncertain. Germline V gene data show CDR1 as SGHRS and CDR2 as YFSETQ. V lost 4 bases and J lost 5, with 18 bases in between. There are 15 residues in the CDR3. CDR3 protein: CASSPPWAGSYGYTF. The CDR3 DNA sequence: TGCGCCAGCAGCCCTCCTTGGGCTGGTTCATATGGCTACACCTTC.

The V call is TRBV21-1, the J call TRBJ2-1; the table calls TRBD2, which could not be checked here. TRBV21-1 is reported as a pseudogene. The CDR3 sequence is 15 residues long. CDR3 protein: CASPDLAGGDNEQFF. The CDR3 bases are TGTGCCAGCCCTGATCTAGCGGGAGGCGACAATGAGCAGTTCTTC.